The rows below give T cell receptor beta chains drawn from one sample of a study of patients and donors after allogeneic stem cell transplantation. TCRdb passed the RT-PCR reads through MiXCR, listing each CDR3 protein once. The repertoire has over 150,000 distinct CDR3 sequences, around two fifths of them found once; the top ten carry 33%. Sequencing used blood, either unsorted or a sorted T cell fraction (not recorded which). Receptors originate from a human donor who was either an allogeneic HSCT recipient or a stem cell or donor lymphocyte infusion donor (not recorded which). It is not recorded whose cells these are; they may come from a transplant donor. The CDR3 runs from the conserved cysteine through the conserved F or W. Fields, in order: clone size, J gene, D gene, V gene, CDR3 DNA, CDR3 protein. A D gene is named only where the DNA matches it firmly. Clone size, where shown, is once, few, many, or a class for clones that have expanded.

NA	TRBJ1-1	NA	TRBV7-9	TGTGCCAGCAGCTGGGCTGACGGCGTCCGCGAAGCTTTCTTT	CASSWADGVREAFF
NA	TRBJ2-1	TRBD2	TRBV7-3	TGTGCCAGCAGCTTAATTGAGACTAGCGTCAATGAGCAGTTCTTC	CASSLIETSVNEQFF
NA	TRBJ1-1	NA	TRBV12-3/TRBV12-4	TGTGCCAGCAGTTTCGGGGTTCTAGTTAACACTGAAGCTTTCTTT	CASSFGVLVNTEAFF
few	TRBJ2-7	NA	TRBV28	TGTGCCAGCAGTAGACAGAGGAGAGACGGCTACGAGCAGTACTTC	CASSRQRRDGYEQYF
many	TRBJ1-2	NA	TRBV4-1	TGCGCCAGCAGCCAACTGGAAAGAAACTATGGCTACACCTTC	CASSQLERNYGYTF
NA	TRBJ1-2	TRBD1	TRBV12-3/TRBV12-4	TGTGCCAGCAGTTTACCGACAGGGGTTAATGGCTACACCTTC	CASSLPTGVNGYTF
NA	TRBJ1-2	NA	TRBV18	TGTGCCAGCTCACCAAAGGGAGGCAAGACTCATGGCTACACCTTC	CASSPKGGKTHGYTF
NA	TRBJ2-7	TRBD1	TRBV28	TGTGCCAGCAGTTTATTCAGGGGGAATATCCTTTACGAGCAGTACTTC	CASSLFRGNILYEQYF
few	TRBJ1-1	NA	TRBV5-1	TGCGCCAGCAAGTCGGATTTGAACACTGAAGCTTTCTTT	CASKSDLNTEAFF
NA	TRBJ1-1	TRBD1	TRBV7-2	TGTGCCAGCAGCTTAAATCGGGCAGGGGGCTTGATGAACACTGAAGCTTTCTTT	CASSLNRAGGLMNTEAFF
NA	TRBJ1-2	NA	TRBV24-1	TGTGCCACCAGTGCAGGCCCCGGGAATGGCTACACCTTT	CATSAGPGNGYTF
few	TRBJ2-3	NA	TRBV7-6	TGTGCCAGCAGCCGACTAGTCACAGATACGCAGTATTTT	CASSRLVTDTQYF
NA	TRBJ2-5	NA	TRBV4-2	TGTGCCAGCAGCGCCGGGACTCTCCAAGAGACCCAGTACTTC	CASSAGTLQETQYF
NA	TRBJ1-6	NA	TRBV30	TGTGCCTGGAATAAGGGACGTAATTCACCCCTCCACTTT	CAWNKGRNSPLHF
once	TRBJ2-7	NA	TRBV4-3	TGCGCCAGCAGCCAAGATCTTTGGGTGGACGAGCAGTACTTC	CASSQDLWVDEQYF
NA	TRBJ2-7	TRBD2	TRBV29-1	TGCAGCGTTGAAAAAGGGGAGGGAACCTACGAGCAGTACTTC	CSVEKGEGTYEQYF
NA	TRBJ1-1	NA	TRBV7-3	TGTGCCAGCAGCGCACGCCTAGGGTTATTGGACACTGAAGCTTTCTTT	CASSARLGLLDTEAFF
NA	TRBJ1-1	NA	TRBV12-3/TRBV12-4	TGTGCCAGCAGTCAGAACCTGGGGACTGAAGCTTTCTTT	CASSQNLGTEAFF
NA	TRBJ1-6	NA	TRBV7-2	TGTGCCAGTAGCTTAGGGGACTTGGACTCCTATAATTCACCCCTCCACTTT	CASSLGDLDSYNSPLHF
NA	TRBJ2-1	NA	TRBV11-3	TGTGCCAGCAGCTGGGGGCCCGGGAATGAGCAGTTCTTC	CASSWGPGNEQFF
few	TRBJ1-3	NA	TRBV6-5	TGTGCCAGCAGTCCCGACAGTGTCTCTGGAAACACCATATATTTT	CASSPDSVSGNTIYF
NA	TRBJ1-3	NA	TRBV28	TGTGCCAGCACCCTTCCCCCCTCGGCAGGGGTTGGAAACACCATATATTTT	CASTLPPSAGVGNTIYF
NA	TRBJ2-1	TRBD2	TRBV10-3	TGTGCCATCAGTGAGTCGGTAGCGGGAGGGCACAATGAGCAGTTCTTC	CAISESVAGGHNEQFF
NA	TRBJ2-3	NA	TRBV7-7	TGTGCTAGCAGCTTAGCCTCGACCACAGATACGCAGTATTTT	CASSLASTTDTQYF
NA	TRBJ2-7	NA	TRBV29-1	TGCAGCGTTGAGGGACTCACAACCTACGAGCAGTACTTC	CSVEGLTTYEQYF
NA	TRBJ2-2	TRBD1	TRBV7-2	TGTGCCAGCAGCTACAGGGGATCCGGGGAGCTGTTTTTT	CASSYRGSGELFF
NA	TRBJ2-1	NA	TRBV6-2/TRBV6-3	TGTGCCAGCAGTGGGCTCTGGCTAGCTATAAACGAGCAGTTCTTC	CASSGLWLAINEQFF
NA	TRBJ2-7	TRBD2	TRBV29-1	TGCAGCGTTCTTGGGGGCGGGAGGTTCGACGAGCAGTACTTC	CSVLGGGRFDEQYF
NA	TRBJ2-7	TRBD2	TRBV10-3	TGTGCCATCAGTGAGGGTTTAGCGGGGACCTACGAGCAGTACTTC	CAISEGLAGTYEQYF
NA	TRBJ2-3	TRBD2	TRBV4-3	TGCGCCAGCAGCCAAGAAACCCTAGCGGACACAGATACGCAGTATTTT	CASSQETLADTDTQYF
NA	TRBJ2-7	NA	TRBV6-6	TGTGCCAGCAGTTACTCGAACGAGCAGTACTTC	CASSYSNEQYF
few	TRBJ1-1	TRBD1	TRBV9	TGTGCCAGCACCAGACAGGGGTTGTCGAACACTGAAGCTTTCTTT	CASTRQGLSNTEAFF
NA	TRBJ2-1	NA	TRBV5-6	TGTGCCAGCAGCCCCGGACAGTATCGCTACAATGAGCAGTTCTTC	CASSPGQYRYNEQFF
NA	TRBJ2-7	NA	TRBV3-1	TGTGCCAGCAGCCAAGTTCCGGGCTACGAGCAGTACTTC	CASSQVPGYEQYF
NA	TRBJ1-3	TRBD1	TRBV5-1	TGCGCCAGCAGCTTGTCCGGGACAGCCGGCTCCTCTGGAAACACCATATATTTT	CASSLSGTAGSSGNTIYF
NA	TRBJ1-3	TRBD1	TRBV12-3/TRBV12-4	TGTGCCAGCAGTTGGGACAGAAGAAACACCATATATTTT	CASSWDRRNTIYF
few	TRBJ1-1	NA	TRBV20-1	TGCAGTGCTAGACGGGGTAAGAACACTGAAGCTTTCTTT	CSARRGKNTEAFF
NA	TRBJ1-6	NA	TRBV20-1	TGCAGTTCAAGGATAGGGGCCTTTTGGGCACCCCTCCACTTT	CSSRIGAFWAPLHF
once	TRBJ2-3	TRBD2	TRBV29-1	TGCAGCGTATCCCCAAGCGGGAGTCGGACAGATACGCAGTATTTT	CSVSPSGSRTDTQYF
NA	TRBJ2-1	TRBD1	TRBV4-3	TGCGCCAGCAGCCAAGATCTCAGGGGGGAGCAGTTCTTC	CASSQDLRGEQFF
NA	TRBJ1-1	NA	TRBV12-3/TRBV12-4	TGTGCCAGCGGTTTTAAGGTGGGGGTGCACACTGAAGCTTTCTTT	CASGFKVGVHTEAFF
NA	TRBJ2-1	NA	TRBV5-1	TGCGCCAGCAGCTTGGTCAATGATGAGCAGTTCTTC	CASSLVNDEQFF
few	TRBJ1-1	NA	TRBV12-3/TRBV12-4	TGTGCCAGCAGTTTCCTAAGGGAGGGAACTGAAGCTTTCTTT	CASSFLREGTEAFF
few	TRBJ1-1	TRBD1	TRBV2	TGTGCCAGCAGGAGCCGGGACAGGGGGCGCGGGACTGAAGCTTTCTTT	CASRSRDRGRGTEAFF
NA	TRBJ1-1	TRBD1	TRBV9	TGTGCCAGCAGCGTAGCAAGGGACAGGGGGAACACTGAAGCTTTCTTT	CASSVARDRGNTEAFF
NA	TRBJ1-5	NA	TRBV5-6	TGTGCCAGCAGCTTGAATAATCAGCCCCAGCATTTT	CASSLNNQPQHF
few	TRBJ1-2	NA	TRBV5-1	TGCGCCAGCCGAACTCGCCTCCGGGACATCTATGGCTACACCTTC	CASRTRLRDIYGYTF
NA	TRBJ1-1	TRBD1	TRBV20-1	TGCAGTGCCAGGCCGGGGACAGAGAACACTGAAGCTTTCTTT	CSARPGTENTEAFF
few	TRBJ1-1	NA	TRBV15	TGTGCCACCCTCTCGAGGACAGAGATGAACACTGAAGCTTTCTTT	CATLSRTEMNTEAFF
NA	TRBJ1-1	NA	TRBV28	TGTGCCAGCAGTCCATCGGGCGGACAAGGGGACACTGAAGCTTTCTTT	CASSPSGGQGDTEAFF
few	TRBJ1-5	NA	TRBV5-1	TGCGCCAGCAGCTTCTCGGACAATAGCAATCAGCCCCAGCATTTT	CASSFSDNSNQPQHF
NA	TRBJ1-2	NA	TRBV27	TGTGCCAGCAGTCCAAGACAGTGGTACTATGGCTACACCTTC	CASSPRQWYYGYTF
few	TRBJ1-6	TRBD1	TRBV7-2	TGTGCCAGCAGCTTAGGTCTGAGGACAGGCTTATATTCACCCCTCCACTTT	CASSLGLRTGLYSPLHF
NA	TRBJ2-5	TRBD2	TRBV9	TGTGCCAGCAGCTTCGTAGCGGGAGGGCCTCAAGAGACCCAGTACTTC	CASSFVAGGPQETQYF
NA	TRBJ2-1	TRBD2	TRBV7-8	TGTGCCAGCAGCTTAGATCGGCTAGCGGGAGGGCTCTCCTACAATGAGCAGTTCTTC	CASSLDRLAGGLSYNEQFF
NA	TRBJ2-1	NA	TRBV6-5	TGTGCCAGCTCCGGGAACAGGGTCGGGGAGTTCTTC	CASSGNRVGEFF
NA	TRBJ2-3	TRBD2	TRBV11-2	TGTGCCAGCAGCTCCGGACTAGCGGGAGGGATAGATACGCAGTATTTT	CASSSGLAGGIDTQYF
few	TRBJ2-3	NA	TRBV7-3	TGTGCCAGCAGCTTCCTTGGATCAGATACGCAGTATTTT	CASSFLGSDTQYF
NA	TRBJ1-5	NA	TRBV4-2	TGTGCCAGCAGCCAAGATGTAACCGGGGGGGACGCCCAGCATTTT	CASSQDVTGGDAQHF